This TCR beta chain was sequenced for a study of T cell repertoires in cytomegalovirus infection. Each CDR3 protein is one row after TCRdb ran MiXCR on the reads. The repertoire holds 200,000 to 250,000 distinct CDR3 sequences, with approximately 22% as singletons. Germline V gene data show CDR1 as MDHEN and CDR2 as SYDVKM. Trimming at V came to 6 bases and at J to 3 bases, leaving 9 bases not matched to a gene. The CDR3 spans 16 residues. The genes are TRBV28 and TRBJ2-3, with TRBD2 matching over 10 bases. The sample consisted of CD8+ T cells from PBMCs. This receptor was taken from a human donor in good health (CMV status not recorded). Some clones in this sample may be carry-over from other donors' samples. The CDR3 DNA sequence: TGTGCCAGCAGCTATACTACTAGCGGGGCGACAGATACGCAGTATTTT. Its protein is CASSYTTSGATDTQYF.